Shown below are 5 T cell receptor beta chains from a single sample sequenced in a study of response to subunit inactivated influenza vaccine. TCRdb used MiXCR to reprocess the RT-PCR reads, holding one entry per CDR3 protein. The data show 600,000 to 700,000 distinct CDR3 sequences, about 15% seen once. The specimen was PBMCs from blood, collected around 15 days before vaccination. Receptors originate from a man aged 50 to 59 who received an inactivated influenza vaccine.

The J gene is TRBJ1-2, the V gene TRBV29-1; 7 nucleotides align to TRBD1. This CDR3 has 14 residues. Germline lookup yields CDR1 SQVTM and CDR2 ANQGSEA. The junction had 9 bases not matched to a gene; V was cut back by 2 bases and J by 6 bases. CDR3 DNA: TGCAGCGTTGAACGGCTAGGGGGCGCGAATGGCTACACCTTC. It translates to CSVERLGGANGYTF. Based on the CDR3 plus reference TRBV29-1 and TRBJ1-2, the full variable domain is SAVISQKPSRDICQRGTSLTIQCQVDSQVTMMFWYRQQPGQSLTLIATANQGSEATYESGFVIDKFPISRPNLTFSTLTVSNMSPEDSSIYLCSVERLGGANGYTFGSGTRLTVV.

This clonotype was seen only a few times. The gene calls are TRBV12-3 or TRBV12-4 and TRBJ2-7; D uncertain. The CDR3 runs to 14 residues. Between the trimmed V and J ends, which lost 3 bases and 2 bases, there was a span of 11 bases. The CDR3 sequence is CASSFELAAYEQYF. CDR3 DNA sequence: TGTGCCAGCAGTTTTGAACTGGCAGCCTACGAGCAGTACTTC.

J is TRBJ2-7 and V is TRBV19; 12 bases are a match to TRBD2. Germline CDR1 is LNHDA and CDR2 is SQIVND (reference sequence). The CDR3 loop spans 16 amino acids. The V gene end was trimmed by 0 bases and the J gene end by 6 bases; junction bases not matched to a gene: 6. DNA for the CDR3: TGTGCCAGTAGTATAGATGGCGGGACTAGCGGGCGCGAGCAGTACTTC. As protein: CASSIDGGTSGREQYF.

This clonotype was picked up many times. V gene TRBV27 combines with J gene TRBJ1-2; D possibly corresponds to TRBD1 (6 bases). CDR3 length: 14 residues. CDR1 is MNHEY and CDR2 is SMNVEV in the germline V gene (reference sequence). Between the trimmed V and J ends, which lost 4 bases and 8 bases, there was a span of 17 bases. CDR3 protein: CASSSLTGRVGYTF. The CDR3 nucleotides read TGTGCCAGCAGTTCCTTAACAGGGAGAGTAGGCTACACCTTC.

This clonotype has a count of ten or more. The chain employs TRBV12-3 or TRBV12-4 and TRBJ2-7; D remains unclear. The CDR3 is made up of 16 amino acids. V dropped 6 bases and J dropped 0 bases, with 18 bases sitting between them. CDR3 sequence: CASRPAFTPSSYEQYF. In DNA form, the CDR3 reads TGTGCCAGCAGACCAGCGTTCACCCCAAGCTCCTACGAGCAGTACTTC.